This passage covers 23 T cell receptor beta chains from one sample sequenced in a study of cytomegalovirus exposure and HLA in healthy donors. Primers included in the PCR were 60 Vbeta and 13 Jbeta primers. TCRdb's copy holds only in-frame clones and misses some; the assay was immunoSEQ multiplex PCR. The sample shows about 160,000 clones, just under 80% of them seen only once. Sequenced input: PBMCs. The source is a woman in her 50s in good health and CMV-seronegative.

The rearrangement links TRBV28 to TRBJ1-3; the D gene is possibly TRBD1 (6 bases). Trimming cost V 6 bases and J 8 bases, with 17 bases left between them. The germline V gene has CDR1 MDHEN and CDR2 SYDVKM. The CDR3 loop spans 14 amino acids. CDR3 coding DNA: TGTGCCAGCAGCCTGCCCACAGGGTCGGACACCATATATTTT. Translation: CASSLPTGSDTIYF.

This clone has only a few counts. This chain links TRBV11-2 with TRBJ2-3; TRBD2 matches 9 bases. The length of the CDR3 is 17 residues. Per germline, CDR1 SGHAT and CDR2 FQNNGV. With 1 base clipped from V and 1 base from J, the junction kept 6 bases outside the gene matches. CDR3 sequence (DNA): TGTGCCAGCAGCTTAGCCGTAGCGGGGGCCCGCACAGATACGCAGTATTTT. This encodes CASSLAVAGARTDTQYF.

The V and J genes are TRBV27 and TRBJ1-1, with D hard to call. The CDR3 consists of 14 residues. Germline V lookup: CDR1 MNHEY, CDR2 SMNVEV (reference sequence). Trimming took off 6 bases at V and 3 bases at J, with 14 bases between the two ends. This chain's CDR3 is CASRPRGPDTEAFF. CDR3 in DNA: TGTGCCAGCAGGCCGCGAGGGCCCGACACTGAAGCTTTCTTT.

CDR3 region: CASSVWGRPEKLFF. For the CDR3, the DNA is TGTGCCAGCAGCGTATGGGGCAGGCCTGAAAAACTGTTTTTT. The chain recombines TRBV9 with TRBJ1-4; D may be TRBD1 (5 bases). The germline CDR1 and CDR2 sequences are SGDLS and YYNGEE. The CDR3 has 14 amino acids. V was trimmed by 1 base and J by 7 bases, leaving 11 bases between them.

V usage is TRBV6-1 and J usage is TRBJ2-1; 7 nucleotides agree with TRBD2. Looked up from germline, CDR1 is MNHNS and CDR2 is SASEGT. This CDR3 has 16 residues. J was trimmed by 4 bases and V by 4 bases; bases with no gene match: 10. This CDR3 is CASSAPSGGSYNEQFF. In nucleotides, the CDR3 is TGTGCCAGCAGTGCCCCTAGCGGAGGATCTTACAATGAGCAGTTCTTC.

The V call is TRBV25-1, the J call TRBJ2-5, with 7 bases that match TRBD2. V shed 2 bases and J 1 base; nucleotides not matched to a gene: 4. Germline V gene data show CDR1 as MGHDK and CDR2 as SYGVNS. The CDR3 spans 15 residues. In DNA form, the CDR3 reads TGTGCCAGCAGTGAAAGCGGGGCAGGCCAAGAGACCCAGTACTTC. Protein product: CASSESGAGQETQYF. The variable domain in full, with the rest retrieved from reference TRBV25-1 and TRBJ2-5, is EADIYQTPRYLVIGTGKKITLECSQTMGHDKMYWYQQDPGMELHLIHYSYGVNSTEKGDLSSESTVSRIRTEHFPLTLESARPSHTSQYLCASSESGAGQETQYFGPGTRLLVL.

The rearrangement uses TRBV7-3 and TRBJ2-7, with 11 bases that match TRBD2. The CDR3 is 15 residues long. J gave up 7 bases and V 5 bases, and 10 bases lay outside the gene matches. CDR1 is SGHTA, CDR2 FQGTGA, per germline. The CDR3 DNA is TGTGCCAGCAGCCCCTTAGCGGGAGGGAGGAGTGAGCAGTACTTC. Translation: CASSPLAGGRSEQYF.

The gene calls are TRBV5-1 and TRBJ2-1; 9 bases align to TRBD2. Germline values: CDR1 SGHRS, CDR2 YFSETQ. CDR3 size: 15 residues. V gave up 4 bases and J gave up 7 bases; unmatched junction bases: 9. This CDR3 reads CASSIVLAGGNEQFF. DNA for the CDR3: TGCGCCAGCAGCATTGTGCTTGCGGGGGGGAATGAGCAGTTCTTC.

The CDR3 sequence: CASSPAFVSQNTGELFF. The CDR3 DNA is TGTGCCAGCTCACCGGCTTTCGTCTCCCAGAACACCGGGGAGCTGTTTTTT. The J gene is TRBJ2-2, the V gene TRBV18; D is unclear. Germline V CDR1 and CDR2: KGHSH, LQKENI. V was clipped by 3 bases and J by 1 base, with 15 bases between them. The length of the CDR3 is 17 residues.

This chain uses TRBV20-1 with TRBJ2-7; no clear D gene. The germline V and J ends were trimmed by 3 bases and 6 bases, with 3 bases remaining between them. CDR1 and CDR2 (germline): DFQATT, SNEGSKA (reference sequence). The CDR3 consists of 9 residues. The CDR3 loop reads CSASLEQYF. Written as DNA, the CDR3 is TGCAGTGCTAGTCTCGAGCAGTACTTC.

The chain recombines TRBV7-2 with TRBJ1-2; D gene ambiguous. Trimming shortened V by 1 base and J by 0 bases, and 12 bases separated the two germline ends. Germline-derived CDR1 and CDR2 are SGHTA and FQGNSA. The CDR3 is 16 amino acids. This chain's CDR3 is CASSLDSFPPNYGYTF. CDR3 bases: TGTGCCAGCAGCTTAGACAGTTTCCCACCTAACTATGGCTACACCTTC.

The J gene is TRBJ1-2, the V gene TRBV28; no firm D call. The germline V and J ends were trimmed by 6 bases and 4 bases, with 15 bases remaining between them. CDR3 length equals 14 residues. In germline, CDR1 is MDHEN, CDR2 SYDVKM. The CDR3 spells CASRPLSGRYGYTF. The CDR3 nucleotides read TGTGCCAGCAGACCCCTAAGCGGGCGCTATGGCTACACCTTC.

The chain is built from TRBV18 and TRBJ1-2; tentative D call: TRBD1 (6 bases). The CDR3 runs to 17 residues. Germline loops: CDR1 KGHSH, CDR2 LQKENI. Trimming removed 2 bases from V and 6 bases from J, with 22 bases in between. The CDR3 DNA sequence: TGTGCCAGCTCACCAAACCGGGACACCCACGGGATGCATGGCTACACCTTC. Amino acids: CASSPNRDTHGMHGYTF.

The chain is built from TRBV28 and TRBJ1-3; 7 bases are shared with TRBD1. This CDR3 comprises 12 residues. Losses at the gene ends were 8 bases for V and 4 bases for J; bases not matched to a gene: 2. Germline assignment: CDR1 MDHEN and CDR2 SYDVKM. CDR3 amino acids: CASEGAGNTIYF. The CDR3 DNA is TGTGCCAGCGAGGGGGCCGGAAACACCATATATTTT.

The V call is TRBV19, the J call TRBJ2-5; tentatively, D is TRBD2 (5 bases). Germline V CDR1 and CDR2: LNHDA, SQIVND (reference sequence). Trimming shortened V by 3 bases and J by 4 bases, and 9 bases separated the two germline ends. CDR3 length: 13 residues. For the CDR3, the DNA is TGTGCCAGTAGTATTCTCCGGGGAGAGACCCAGTACTTC. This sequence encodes CASSILRGETQYF.

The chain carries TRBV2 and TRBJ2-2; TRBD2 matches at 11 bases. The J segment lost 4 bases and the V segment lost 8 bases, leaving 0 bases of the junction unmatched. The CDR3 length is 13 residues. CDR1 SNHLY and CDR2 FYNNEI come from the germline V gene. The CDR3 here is CASGTSGTGELFF. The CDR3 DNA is TGTGCCAGCGGGACTAGCGGCACCGGGGAGCTGTTTTTT.

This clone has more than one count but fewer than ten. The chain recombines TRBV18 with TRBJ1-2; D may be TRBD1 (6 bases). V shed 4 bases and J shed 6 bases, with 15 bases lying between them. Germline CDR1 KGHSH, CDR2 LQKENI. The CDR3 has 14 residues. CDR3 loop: CASSRTTGFDGYTF. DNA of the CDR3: TGTGCCAGCTCACGAACTACAGGGTTTGATGGCTACACCTTC.

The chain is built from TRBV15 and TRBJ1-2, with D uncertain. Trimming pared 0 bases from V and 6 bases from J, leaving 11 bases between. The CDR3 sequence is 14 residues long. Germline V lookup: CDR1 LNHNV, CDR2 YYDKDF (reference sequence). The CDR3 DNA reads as TGTGCCACCAGCAGAGAGATCGGTGAGGATGGCTACACCTTC. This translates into CATSREIGEDGYTF.

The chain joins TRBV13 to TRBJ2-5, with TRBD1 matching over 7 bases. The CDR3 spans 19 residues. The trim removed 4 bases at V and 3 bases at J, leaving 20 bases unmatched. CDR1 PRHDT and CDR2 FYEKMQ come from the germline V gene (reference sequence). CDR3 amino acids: CASSSQPSRDLGQEETQYF. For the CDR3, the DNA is TGTGCCAGCAGCTCCCAGCCCTCCAGGGACCTCGGACAGGAAGAGACCCAGTACTTC.

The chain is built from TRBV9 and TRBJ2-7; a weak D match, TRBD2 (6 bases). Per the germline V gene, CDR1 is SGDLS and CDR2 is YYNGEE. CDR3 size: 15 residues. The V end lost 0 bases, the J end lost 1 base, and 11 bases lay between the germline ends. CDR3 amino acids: CASSVVGGTSYEQYF. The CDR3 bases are TGTGCCAGCAGCGTAGTTGGCGGGACTTCCTACGAGCAGTACTTC.

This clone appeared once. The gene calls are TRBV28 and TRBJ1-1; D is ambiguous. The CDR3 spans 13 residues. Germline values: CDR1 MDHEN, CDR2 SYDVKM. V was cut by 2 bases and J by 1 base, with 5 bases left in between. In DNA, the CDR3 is TGTGCCAGCAGTTTACCAGGGAACACTGAAGCTTTCTTT. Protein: CASSLPGNTEAFF.

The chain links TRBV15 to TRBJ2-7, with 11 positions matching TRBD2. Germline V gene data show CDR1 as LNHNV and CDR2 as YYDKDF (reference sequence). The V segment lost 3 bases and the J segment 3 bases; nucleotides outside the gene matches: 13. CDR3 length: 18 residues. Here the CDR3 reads CATSSAGTSGKELYEQYF. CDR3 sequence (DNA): TGTGCCACCAGCAGTGCCGGGACTAGCGGAAAGGAACTCTACGAGCAGTACTTC.

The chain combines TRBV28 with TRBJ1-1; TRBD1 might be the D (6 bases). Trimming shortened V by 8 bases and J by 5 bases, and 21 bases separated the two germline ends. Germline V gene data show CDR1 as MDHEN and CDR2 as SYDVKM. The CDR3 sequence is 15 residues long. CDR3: CASSLVGGRGTEAFF. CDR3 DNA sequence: TGTGCCAGCTCTCTCGTGGGGGGGCGGGGGACTGAAGCTTTCTTT.